This T cell receptor beta chain derives from a study of blood T cell repertoires in COVID-19. As for the study in general: Samples taken during acute and convalescent COVID-19 were collected in the United States, Italy and Spain. Sources were T cells, B-cell-depleted T cells, or PBMCs; the material itself was cDNA or gDNA.

TCRdb's table, derived via immunoSEQ multiplex PCR, lists solely in-frame clones and lacks some. In the table there are fewer than 250,000 clones, around 87% of which are singletons. Material: peripheral blood. This TCR came from a man aged 55 to 70 with acute or convalescent COVID-19.

CDR3 region: CASSSPGQPYEQYF. The CDR3 coding sequence is TGTGCCAGCAGTTCTCCGGGACAGCCCTACGAGCAGTACTTC. The J gene is TRBJ2-7, the V gene TRBV28; 7 positions agree with TRBD1. The V gene's germline CDR1 is MDHEN and CDR2 SYDVKM. This CDR3 comprises 14 residues. The ends lost 4 bases at V and 2 bases at J; junction bases unmatched: 5.